This T cell receptor (beta chain) was identified during a study of Ad26.COV2.S vaccination and SARS-CoV-2 variants. Overall study: Ad26.COV2.S was injected intramuscularly once or twice, 56 days apart.

Clones were read by immunoSEQ multiplex PCR, and TCRdb kept only the in-frame ones, dropping some. The data contain more than 250,000 clones, around 87% of them singletons. Stated treatment: 15 to 20 received Ad26.COV2.S at low or high dose, single or two shots; roughly 5 received placebo; per-sample allocation not given. Samples were taken on day 63 after the first vaccine or placebo injection. Germline lookup yields CDR1 SGHTA and CDR2 FQGNSA. Trimming at V came to 6 bases and at J to 5 bases, leaving 4 bases not matched to a gene. This CDR3 is built from 15 residues. The clonotype originates from a person between 18 and 65 years old who received the Ad26.COV2.S COVID-19 vaccine or a placebo. This sample comprised peripheral blood, obtained in a trial of Ad26.COV2.S vaccine versus placebo. The chain links TRBV7-2 to TRBJ2-5; 15 bases align to TRBD2. CDR3 region: CASSTGTSGRETQYF. CDR3 DNA sequence: TGTGCCAGCAGTACCGGGACTAGCGGGAGGGAGACCCAGTACTTC.